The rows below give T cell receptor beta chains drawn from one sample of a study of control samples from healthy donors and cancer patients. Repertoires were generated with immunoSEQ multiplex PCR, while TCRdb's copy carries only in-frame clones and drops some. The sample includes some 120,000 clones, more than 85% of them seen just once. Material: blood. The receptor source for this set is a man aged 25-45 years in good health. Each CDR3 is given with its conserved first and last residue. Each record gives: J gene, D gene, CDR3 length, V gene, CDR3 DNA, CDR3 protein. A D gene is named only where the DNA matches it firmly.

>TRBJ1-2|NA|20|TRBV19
TGTGCCAGTCGGTTACGGGGCTTCGAGGGTGGCAGGAGGGACAACTATGGCTACACCTTC
CASRLRGFEGGRRDNYGYTF
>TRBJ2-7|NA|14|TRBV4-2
TGTGCCAGCAGCCGAAAGCAGGGGAACTACGAGCAGTACTTC
CASSRKQGNYEQYF
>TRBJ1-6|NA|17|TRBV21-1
TGTGCCAGCACCTACAAACGACAGCGCTCCTATAATTCACCCCTCCACTTT
CASTYKRQRSYNSPLHF
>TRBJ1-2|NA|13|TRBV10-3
TGTGCCATCAGTGAGGACGGTAACTATGGCTACACCTTC
CAISEDGNYGYTF
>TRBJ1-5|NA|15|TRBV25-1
TGTGCCAGCAGTCACAGGGATGGGGAGAACCAGCCCCAGCATTTT
CASSHRDGENQPQHF
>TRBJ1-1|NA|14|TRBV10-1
TGCGCCAGCAGTGAGTCTCAGGGGTCCCCTGAAGCTTTCTTT
CASSESQGSPEAFF
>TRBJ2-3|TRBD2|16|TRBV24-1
TGTGCCACCAGTTTTGGGGGGGTCGGGGGAGGAGATACGCAGTATTTT
CATSFGGVGGGDTQYF
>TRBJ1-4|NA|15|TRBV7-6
TGTGCCAGCAGCTTAGAATTACTGGCTAATGAAAAACTGTTTTTT
CASSLELLANEKLFF
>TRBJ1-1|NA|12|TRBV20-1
TGCAGTGCTAGTATTGTCGACACTGAAGCTTTCTTT
CSASIVDTEAFF
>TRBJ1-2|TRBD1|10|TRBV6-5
TGTGCCAGCAGCCAAGGGGGCCAGGCCTTC
CASSQGGQAF
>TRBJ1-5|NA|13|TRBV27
TGTGCCAGCAGTTTGGGGGTCAATCAGCCCCAGCATTTT
CASSLGVNQPQHF
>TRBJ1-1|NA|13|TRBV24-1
TGTGCCACCAGTGGAAGGGGGAGGACTGAAGCTTTCTTT
CATSGRGRTEAFF
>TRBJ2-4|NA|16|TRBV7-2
TGTGCCAGCAGCTCCAACGGGGTAGCGGTCAAAAACATTCAGTACTTC
CASSSNGVAVKNIQYF
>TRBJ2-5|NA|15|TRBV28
TGTGCCAGCAGTTTTTCTATCGCCAACCACGGGGCCCAGTACTTC
CASSFSIANHGAQYF